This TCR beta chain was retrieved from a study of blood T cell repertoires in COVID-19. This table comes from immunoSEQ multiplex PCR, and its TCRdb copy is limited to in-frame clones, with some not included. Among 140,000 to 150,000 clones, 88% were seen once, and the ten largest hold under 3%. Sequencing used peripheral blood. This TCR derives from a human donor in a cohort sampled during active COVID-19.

CDR3 protein: CASSSWTSGGFEQYF. The CDR3 region has the DNA TGTGCCAGCAGCTCCTGGACTAGCGGGGGTTTCGAGCAGTACTTC. The rearrangement joins TRBV7-2 to TRBJ2-7, with 13 bases lining up with TRBD2. After removal of 4 bases from V and 6 bases from J, the junction contained 6 bases not matched to a gene. CDR3 length equals 15 residues. CDR1 is SGHTA, CDR2 FQGNSA, per germline. The full variable domain, in which reference TRBV7-2 and TRBJ2-7 provide the parts outside the CDR3, is GAGVSQSPSNKVTEKGKDVELRCDPISGHTALYWYRQSLGQGLEFLIYFQGNSAPDKSGLPSDRFSAERTGGSVSTLTIQRTQQEDSAVYLCASSSWTSGGFEQYFGPGTRLTVT.